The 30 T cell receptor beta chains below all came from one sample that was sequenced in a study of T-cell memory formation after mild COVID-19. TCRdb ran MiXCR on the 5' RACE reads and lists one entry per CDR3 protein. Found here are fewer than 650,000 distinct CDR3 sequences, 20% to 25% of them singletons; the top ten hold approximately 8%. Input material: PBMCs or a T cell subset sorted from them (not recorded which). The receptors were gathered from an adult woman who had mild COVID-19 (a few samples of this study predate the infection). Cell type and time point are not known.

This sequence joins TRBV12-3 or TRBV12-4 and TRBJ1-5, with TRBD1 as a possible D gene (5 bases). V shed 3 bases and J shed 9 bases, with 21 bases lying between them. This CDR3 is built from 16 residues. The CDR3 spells CASSFGTTIPRGPQHF. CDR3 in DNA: TGTGCCAGCAGTTTCGGGACGACTATCCCAAGGGGGCCCCAGCATTTT.

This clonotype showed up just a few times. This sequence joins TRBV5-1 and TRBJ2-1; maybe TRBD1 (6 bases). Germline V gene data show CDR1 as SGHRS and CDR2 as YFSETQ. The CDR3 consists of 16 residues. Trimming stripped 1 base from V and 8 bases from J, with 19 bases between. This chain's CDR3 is CASSLLGDTGAYEQFF. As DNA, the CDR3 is TGCGCCAGCAGCTTGCTCGGGGACACCGGTGCCTATGAGCAGTTCTTC.

The CDR3 DNA reads as TGTGCCTGCTACGGGACTAGCGGGGTCTACGAGCAGTACTTC. It codes for CACYGTSGVYEQYF. V usage is TRBV30 and J usage is TRBJ2-7; 13 bases fit TRBD2. The V gene end was trimmed by 6 bases and the J gene end by 3 bases; junction bases not matched to a gene: 5. The CDR3 length is 14 residues. Germline-derived CDR1 and CDR2 are GTSNPN and SVGIG (reference sequence).

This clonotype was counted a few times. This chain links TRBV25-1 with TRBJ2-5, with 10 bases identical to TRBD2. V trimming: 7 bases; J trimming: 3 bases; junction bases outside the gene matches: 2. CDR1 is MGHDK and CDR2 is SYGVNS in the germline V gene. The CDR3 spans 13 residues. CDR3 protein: CASTLAGEETQYF. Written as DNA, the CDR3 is TGTGCCAGCACTCTAGCGGGGGAAGAGACCCAGTACTTC.

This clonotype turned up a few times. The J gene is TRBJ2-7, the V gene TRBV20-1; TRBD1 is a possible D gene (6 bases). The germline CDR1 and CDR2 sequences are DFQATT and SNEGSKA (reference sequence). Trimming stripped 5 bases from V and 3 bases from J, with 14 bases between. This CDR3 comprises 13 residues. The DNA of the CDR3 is TGCAGTGCTTACCGGGACAAGGACTACGAGCAGTACTTC. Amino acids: CSAYRDKDYEQYF.

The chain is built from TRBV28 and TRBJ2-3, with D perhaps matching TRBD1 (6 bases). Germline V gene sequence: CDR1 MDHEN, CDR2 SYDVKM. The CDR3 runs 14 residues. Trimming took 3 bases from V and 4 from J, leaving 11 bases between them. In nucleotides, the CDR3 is TGTGCCAGCAGTTTGACAGGCCCAGCAGATACGCAGTATTTT. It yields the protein CASSLTGPADTQYF.

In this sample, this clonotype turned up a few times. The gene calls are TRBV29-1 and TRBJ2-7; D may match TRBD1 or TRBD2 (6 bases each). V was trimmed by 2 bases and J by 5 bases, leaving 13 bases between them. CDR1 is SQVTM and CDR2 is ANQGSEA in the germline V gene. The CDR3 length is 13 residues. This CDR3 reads CSVEKRGENEQYF. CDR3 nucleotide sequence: TGCAGCGTTGAAAAGAGGGGGGAGAACGAGCAGTACTTC.

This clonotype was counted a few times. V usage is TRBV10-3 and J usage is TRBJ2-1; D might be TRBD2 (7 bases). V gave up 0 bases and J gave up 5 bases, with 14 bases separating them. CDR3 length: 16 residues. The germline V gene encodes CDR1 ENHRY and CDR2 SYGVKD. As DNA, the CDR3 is TGTGCCATCAGTGAGTCTGGGGGGGCTTTAAACAATGAGCAGTTCTTC. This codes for CAISESGGALNNEQFF.

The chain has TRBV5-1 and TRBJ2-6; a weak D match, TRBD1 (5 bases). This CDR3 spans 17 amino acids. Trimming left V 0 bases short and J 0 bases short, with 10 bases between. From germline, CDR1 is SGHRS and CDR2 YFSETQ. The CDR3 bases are TGCGCCAGCAGCTTGGAAGTCAGGGCCTCTGGGGCCAACGTCCTGACTTTC. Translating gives CASSLEVRASGANVLTF.

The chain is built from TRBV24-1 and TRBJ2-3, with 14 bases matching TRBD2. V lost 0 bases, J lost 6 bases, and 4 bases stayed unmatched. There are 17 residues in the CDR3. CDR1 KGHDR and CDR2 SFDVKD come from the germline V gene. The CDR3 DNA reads TGTGCCACCAGTGATTTGGAGGGACTAGCGGGAGCTGATACGCAGTATTTT. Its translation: CATSDLEGLAGADTQYF.

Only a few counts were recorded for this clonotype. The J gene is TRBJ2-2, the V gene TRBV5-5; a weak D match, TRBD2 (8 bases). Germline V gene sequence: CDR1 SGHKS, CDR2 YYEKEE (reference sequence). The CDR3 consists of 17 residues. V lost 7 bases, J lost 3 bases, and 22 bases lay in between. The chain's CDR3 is CASWNGRGRGDTGELFF. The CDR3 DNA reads TGTGCCAGCTGGAACGGGAGGGGGCGCGGGGACACCGGGGAGCTGTTTTTT.

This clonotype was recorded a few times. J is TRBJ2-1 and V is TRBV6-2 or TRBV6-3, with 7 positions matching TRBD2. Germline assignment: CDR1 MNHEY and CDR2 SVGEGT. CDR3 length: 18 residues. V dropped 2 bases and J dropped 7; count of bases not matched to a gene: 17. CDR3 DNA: TGTGCCAGCAGTTACCTTTCGGGGAGGGTAAAAGGTGGAAATGAGCAGTTCTTC. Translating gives CASSYLSGRVKGGNEQFF.

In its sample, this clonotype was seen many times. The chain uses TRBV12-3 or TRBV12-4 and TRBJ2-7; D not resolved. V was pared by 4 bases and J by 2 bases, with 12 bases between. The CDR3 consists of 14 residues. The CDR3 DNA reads TGTGCCAGCAGTTCGGACGGACCCCCCTACGAGCAGTACTTC. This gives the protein CASSSDGPPYEQYF.

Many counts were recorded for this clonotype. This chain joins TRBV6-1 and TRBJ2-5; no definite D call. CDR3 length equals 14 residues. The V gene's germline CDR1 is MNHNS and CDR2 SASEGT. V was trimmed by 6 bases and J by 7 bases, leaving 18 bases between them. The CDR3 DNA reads TGTGCCAGCAGGGCCGGGCCCTATTTCGCGACCCAGTACTTC. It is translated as CASRAGPYFATQYF.

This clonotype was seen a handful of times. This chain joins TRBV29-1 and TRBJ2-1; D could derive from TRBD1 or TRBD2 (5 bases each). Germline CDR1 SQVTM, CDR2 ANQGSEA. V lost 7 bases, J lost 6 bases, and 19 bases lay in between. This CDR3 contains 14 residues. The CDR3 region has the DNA TGCAGCGCCTGGGACGGGCGATCGACCAATGAGCAGTTCTTC. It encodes CSAWDGRSTNEQFF.

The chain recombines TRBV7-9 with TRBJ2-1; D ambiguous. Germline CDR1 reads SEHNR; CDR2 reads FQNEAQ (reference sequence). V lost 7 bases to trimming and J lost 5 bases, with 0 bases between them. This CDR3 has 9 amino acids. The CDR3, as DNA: TGTGCCAGCAACAATGAGCAGTTCTTC. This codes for CASNNEQFF.

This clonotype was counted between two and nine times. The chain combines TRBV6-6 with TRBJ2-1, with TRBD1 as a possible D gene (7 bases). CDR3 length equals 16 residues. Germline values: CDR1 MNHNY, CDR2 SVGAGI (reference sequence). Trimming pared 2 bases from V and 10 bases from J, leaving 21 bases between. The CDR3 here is CASSYHPRGALEEQFF. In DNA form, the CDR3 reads TGTGCCAGCAGTTACCACCCCAGGGGGGCCCTTGAGGAGCAGTTCTTC.

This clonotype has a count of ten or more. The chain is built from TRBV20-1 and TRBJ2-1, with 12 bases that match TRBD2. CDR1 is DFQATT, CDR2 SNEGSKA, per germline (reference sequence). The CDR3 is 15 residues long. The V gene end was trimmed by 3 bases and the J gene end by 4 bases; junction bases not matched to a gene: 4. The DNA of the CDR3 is TGCAGTGCTAGCCCTGGGACTAGCGGGTACAATGAGCAGTTCTTC. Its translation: CSASPGTSGYNEQFF.

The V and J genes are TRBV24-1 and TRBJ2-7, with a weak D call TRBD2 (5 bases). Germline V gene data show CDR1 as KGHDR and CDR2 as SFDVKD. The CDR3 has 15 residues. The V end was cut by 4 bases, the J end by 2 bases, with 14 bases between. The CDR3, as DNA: TGTGCCACCAGTGAGGGCCTCGGGGAAACCTACGAGCAGTACTTC. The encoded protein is CATSEGLGETYEQYF.

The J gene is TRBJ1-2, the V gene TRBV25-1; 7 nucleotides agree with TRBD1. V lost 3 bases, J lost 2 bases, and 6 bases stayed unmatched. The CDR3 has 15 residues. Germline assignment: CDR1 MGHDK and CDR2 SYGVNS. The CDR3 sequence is CASSEQTTGNYGYTF. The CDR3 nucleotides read TGTGCCAGCAGTGAGCAGACGACAGGGAACTATGGCTACACCTTC.

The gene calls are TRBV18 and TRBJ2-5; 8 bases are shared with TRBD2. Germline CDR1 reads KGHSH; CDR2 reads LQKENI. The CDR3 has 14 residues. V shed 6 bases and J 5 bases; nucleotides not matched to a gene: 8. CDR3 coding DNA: TGTGCCAGCTCGTCCCGGACTAGCAGGGAGACCCAGTACTTC. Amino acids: CASSSRTSRETQYF.

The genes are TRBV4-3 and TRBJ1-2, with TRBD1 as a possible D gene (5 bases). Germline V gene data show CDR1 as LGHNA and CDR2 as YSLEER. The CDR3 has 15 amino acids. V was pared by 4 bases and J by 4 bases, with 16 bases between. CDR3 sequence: CASSLLRDGPYGYTF. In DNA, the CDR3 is TGCGCCAGCAGCCTTCTCCGGGACGGGCCCTATGGCTACACCTTC.

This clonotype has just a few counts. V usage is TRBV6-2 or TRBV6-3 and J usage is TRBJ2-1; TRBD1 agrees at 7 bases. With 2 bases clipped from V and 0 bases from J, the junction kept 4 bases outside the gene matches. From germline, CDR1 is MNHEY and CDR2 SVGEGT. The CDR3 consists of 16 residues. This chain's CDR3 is CASSYPRQGSYNEQFF. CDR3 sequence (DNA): TGTGCCAGCAGTTACCCTCGACAGGGCTCCTACAATGAGCAGTTCTTC.

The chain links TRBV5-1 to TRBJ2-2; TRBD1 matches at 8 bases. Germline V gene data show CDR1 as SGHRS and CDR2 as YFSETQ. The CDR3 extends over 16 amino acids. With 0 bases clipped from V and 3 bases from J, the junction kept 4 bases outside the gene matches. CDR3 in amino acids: CASSLAAGGYTGELFF. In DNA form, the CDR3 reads TGCGCCAGCAGCTTGGCGGCAGGGGGCTACACCGGGGAGCTGTTTTTT. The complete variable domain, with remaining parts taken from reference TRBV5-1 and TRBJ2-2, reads KAGVTQTPRYLIKTRGQQVTLSCSPISGHRSVSWYQQTPGQGLQFLFEYFSETQRNKGNFPGRFSGRQFSNSRSEMNVSTLELGDSALYLCASSLAAGGYTGELFFGEGSRLTVL.

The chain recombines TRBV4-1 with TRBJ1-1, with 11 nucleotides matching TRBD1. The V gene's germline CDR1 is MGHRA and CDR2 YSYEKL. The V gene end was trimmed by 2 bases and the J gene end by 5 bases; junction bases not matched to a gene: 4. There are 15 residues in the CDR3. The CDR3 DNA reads TGCGCCAGCAGCCAACCGGGACAGGGGGGGACTGAAGCTTTCTTT. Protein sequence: CASSQPGQGGTEAFF.

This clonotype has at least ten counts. The DNA of the CDR3 is TGTGCCAGCAGCCAAGATCGGGACGCCGACTATGGCTACACCTTC. This encodes CASSQDRDADYGYTF. This rearrangement joins TRBV4-2 to TRBJ1-2; possible D gene TRBD1, 5 bases. CDR1 LGHNA and CDR2 YNFKEQ come from the germline V gene. V was pared by 0 bases and J by 3 bases, with 11 bases between. This CDR3 has 15 amino acids.

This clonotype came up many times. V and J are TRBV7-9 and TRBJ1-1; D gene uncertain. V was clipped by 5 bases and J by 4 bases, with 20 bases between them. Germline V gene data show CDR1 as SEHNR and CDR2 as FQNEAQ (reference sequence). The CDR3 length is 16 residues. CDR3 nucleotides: TGTGCCAGCAGCCCTCGGTTGGCAGGAGGAGTCACTGAAGCTTTCTTT. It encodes CASSPRLAGGVTEAFF.

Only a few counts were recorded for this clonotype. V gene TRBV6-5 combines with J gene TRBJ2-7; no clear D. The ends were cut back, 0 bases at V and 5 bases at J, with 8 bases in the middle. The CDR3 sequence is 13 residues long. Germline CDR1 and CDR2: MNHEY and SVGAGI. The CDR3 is CASSYSGIHEQYF. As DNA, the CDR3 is TGTGCCAGCAGTTACTCAGGCATCCACGAGCAGTACTTC.

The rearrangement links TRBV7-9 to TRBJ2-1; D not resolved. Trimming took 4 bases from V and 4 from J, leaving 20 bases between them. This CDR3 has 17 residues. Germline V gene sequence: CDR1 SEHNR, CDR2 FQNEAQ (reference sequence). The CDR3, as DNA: TGTGCCAGCAGCTCGTCGAAAGCCCTGGCGGTGTACAATGAGCAGTTCTTC. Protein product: CASSSSKALAVYNEQFF.

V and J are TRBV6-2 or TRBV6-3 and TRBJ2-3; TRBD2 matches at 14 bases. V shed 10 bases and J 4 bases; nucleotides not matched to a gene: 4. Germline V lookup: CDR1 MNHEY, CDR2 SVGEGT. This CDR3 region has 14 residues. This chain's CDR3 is CATGLAGGPDTQYF. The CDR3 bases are TGTGCCACCGGACTAGCGGGAGGACCAGATACGCAGTATTTT.